Presented here are 10 T cell receptor beta chains from one specimen sequenced in a study of blood T cell repertoires in COVID-19. Libraries were prepared by immunoSEQ multiplex PCR; TCRdb keeps only in-frame clonotypes and omits some of them. Among 150,000 or so clones listed, 70% to 90% were seen once. Sequenced material: PBMCs or T cells enriched from blood (not recorded which). The receptors here all came from a woman between 50 and 59 years old who had recovered from COVID-19.

V gene TRBV11-2 combines with J gene TRBJ2-2; possible D gene TRBD1, 6 bases. This CDR3 is built from 16 residues. V lost 2 bases and J lost 1, with 11 bases in between. The V gene's germline CDR1 is SGHAT and CDR2 FQNNGV. The CDR3 coding sequence is TGTGCCAGCAGCTTACCGGGCAGGGGGAACACCGGGGAGCTGTTTTTT. This translates into CASSLPGRGNTGELFF.

The rearrangement uses TRBV24-1 and TRBJ2-4, with D possibly TRBD1 on 5 matching bases. Trimming left V 4 bases short and J 3 bases short, with 12 bases between. The CDR3 has 15 residues. Germline CDR1 reads KGHDR; CDR2 reads SFDVKD. CDR3 coding DNA: TGTGCCACCAGTGACCCAGGGTCTAGCAAAAACATTCAGTACTTC. It translates to CATSDPGSSKNIQYF.

Here the CDR3 reads CASSPGTSSGEPQHF. For the CDR3, the DNA is TGTGCCAGCAGCCCCGGGACCTCTTCAGGGGAGCCCCAGCATTTT. The chain uses TRBV11-2 and TRBJ1-5; D may be TRBD1 (6 bases). V gave up 5 bases and J gave up 8 bases, with 19 bases separating them. The CDR3 sequence is 15 residues long. Per germline, CDR1 SGHAT and CDR2 FQNNGV.

This rearrangement joins TRBV19 to TRBJ1-2, with 10 positions matching TRBD1. Per germline, CDR1 LNHDA and CDR2 SQIVND (reference sequence). The V segment lost 6 bases and the J segment 4 bases; nucleotides outside the gene matches: 8. This CDR3 is built from 15 residues. The DNA of the CDR3 is TGTGCCAGTAGGTTTCAGACAGGGGGCCGCTATGGCTACACCTTC. It yields the protein CASRFQTGGRYGYTF.

The V and J genes are TRBV9 and TRBJ1-1, with D perhaps TRBD1 (5 bases). This CDR3 is built from 15 residues. The V gene lost 1 base and the J gene lost 5 bases, with 15 bases spanning the gap. Germline CDR1 is SGDLS and CDR2 is YYNGEE. The CDR3 sequence: CASSVSVGRATEAFF. The CDR3 coding sequence is TGTGCCAGCAGCGTATCAGTTGGCAGGGCTACTGAAGCTTTCTTT.

This sequence joins TRBV9 and TRBJ2-5; 11 positions agree with TRBD2. The CDR3 is 14 residues long. The ends lost 6 bases at V and 5 bases at J; junction bases unmatched: 6. Germline V gene sequence: CDR1 SGDLS, CDR2 YYNGEE. DNA for the CDR3: TGTGCCAGCACCAGTAGCGGGGGGGTGGAGACCCAGTACTTC. Its protein product is CASTSSGGVETQYF. Filled out from reference TRBV9 and TRBJ2-5, the complete variable domain reads DSGVTQTPKHLITATGQRVTLRCSPRSGDLSVYWYQQSLDQGLQFLIQYYNGEERAKGNILERFSAQQFPDLHSELNLSSLELGDSALYFCASTSSGGVETQYFGPGTRLLVL.

This chain uses TRBV7-2 with TRBJ2-7; 8 positions match TRBD1. CDR1 and CDR2 from the germline V gene are SGHTA and FQGNSA. The CDR3 sequence is 16 residues long. The junction had 10 bases not matched to a gene; V was cut back by 2 bases and J by 4 bases. The CDR3 DNA follows: TGTGCCAGCAGCTTAAACCCCACAGGGGGGAGGTACGAGCAGTACTTC. Protein product: CASSLNPTGGRYEQYF.

The chain uses TRBV7-6 and TRBJ2-1; 7 positions match TRBD2. The junction had 8 bases not matched to a gene; V was cut back by 2 bases and J by 10 bases. The germline V gene has CDR1 SGHVS and CDR2 FNYEAQ. This CDR3 region has 14 residues. CDR3 sequence reads: CASSLSGDYGEQFF. The CDR3 bases are TGTGCCAGCAGCTTAAGTGGGGACTACGGCGAGCAGTTCTTC.

The J gene is TRBJ1-5, the V gene TRBV7-2; the match to TRBD1 covers 8 bases. The CDR3 is 18 residues long. Trimming at V came to 5 bases and at J to 0 bases, leaving 12 bases not matched to a gene. From germline, CDR1 is SGHTA and CDR2 FQGNSA. CDR3 DNA sequence: TGTGCCAGCAGCCCAAAAGCAGGGGGCACGAATAGCAATCAGCCCCAGCATTTT. It specifies CASSPKAGGTNSNQPQHF.

The V gene is TRBV5-6, the J gene TRBJ2-3; TRBD2 aligns across 12 bases. The germline CDR1 and CDR2 sequences are SGHDT and YYEEEE. There are 17 residues in the CDR3. V lost 3 bases, J lost 2 bases, and 7 bases stayed unmatched. The CDR3 loop is CASSWELAGGLTDTQYF. The CDR3 nucleotides read TGTGCCAGCAGCTGGGAACTAGCGGGGGGCCTCACAGATACGCAGTATTTT.